Below are 20 T cell receptor beta chains sequenced from a single sample in a study of blood T cell repertoires in COVID-19 (dated by TCRdb to 2020 to 2022). The protocol used for the library was the immunoSEQ multiplex PCR assay. TCRdb retrieved this table from immuneACCESS and kept in-frame rearrangements only. Not all clones are present; in checked studies, unresolved V genes account for under half, and no reason is known for the remainder. The sample has more than 200,000 clones on record, approximately 86% of them singletons. The ten top clones hold over 1.1% of the sample. Material for sequencing was peripheral blood. These receptors came from a man older than 75 with acute or convalescent COVID-19.

The chain is built from TRBV16 and TRBJ2-7; 14 positions match TRBD2. There are 15 residues in the CDR3. Per germline, CDR1 KGHSY and CDR2 FQNENV. V shed 4 bases and J 5 bases; nucleotides not matched to a gene: 4. The CDR3 is CASSPSTSGRDEQYF. The CDR3 coding sequence is TGTGCCAGCAGCCCATCGACTAGCGGGAGGGACGAGCAGTACTTC. The full variable domain, with the rest looked up from reference TRBV16 and TRBJ2-7, is GEEVAQTPKHLVRGEGQKAKLYCAPIKGHSYVFWYQQVLKNEFKFLISFQNENVFDETGMPKERFSAKCLPNSPCSLEIQATKLEDSAVYFCASSPSTSGRDEQYFGPGTRLTVT.

This chain joins TRBV6-5 and TRBJ1-3; possibly TRBD1 for D (6 bases). Trimming stripped 0 bases from V and 0 bases from J, with 9 bases between. Germline V gene lookup returns CDR1 MNHEY and CDR2 SVGAGI. This CDR3 contains 16 residues. CDR3 protein: CASSYSDRFSGNTIYF. The CDR3 coding sequence is TGTGCCAGCAGTTACTCGGACAGATTCTCTGGAAACACCATATATTTT.

This chain uses TRBV11-2 with TRBJ2-1; 8 positions agree with TRBD2. The CDR3 contains 13 residues. V was clipped by 5 bases and J by 6 bases; unmatched bases: 3. CDR1 is SGHAT and CDR2 is FQNNGV in the germline V gene. CDR3 DNA sequence: TGTGCCAGCAGCCTAGGACTAGCCAATGAGCAGTTCTTC. Translated, it gives CASSLGLANEQFF.

This clone was seen only once. The genes are TRBV5-4 and TRBJ1-3; tentative D call: TRBD1 (6 bases). Trimming left V 3 bases short and J 0 bases short, with 10 bases between. Germline CDR1 is SGHNT and CDR2 is YYREEE (reference sequence). The CDR3 runs 15 residues. The CDR3 region is CASSWGQNSGNTIYF. The CDR3 coding sequence is TGTGCCAGCAGCTGGGGACAAAACTCTGGAAACACCATATATTTT.

CDR3 amino acids: CASSLGQGIGYTF. DNA of the CDR3: TGTGCCAGCAGCTTGGGACAGGGTATTGGCTACACCTTC. The rearrangement joins TRBV5-6 to TRBJ1-2; 7 positions match TRBD1. Germline CDR1 and CDR2: SGHDT and YYEEEE. J gave up 7 bases and V 0 bases, and 3 bases lay outside the gene matches. The CDR3 spans 13 residues.

V and J are TRBV19 and TRBJ2-2; 10 nucleotides agree with TRBD1. CDR1 is LNHDA and CDR2 is SQIVND in the germline V gene (reference sequence). The V gene end was trimmed by 7 bases and the J gene end by 5 bases; junction bases not matched to a gene: 7. The length of the CDR3 is 15 residues. CDR3 sequence (DNA): TGTGCCAGTACCGCGACAGGGGGCTTTACCGGGGAGCTGTTTTTT. It encodes CASTATGGFTGELFF.

A single count supports this clone. V gene TRBV4-3 combines with J gene TRBJ2-7; D perhaps matches TRBD2 (5 bases). The CDR3 is 13 residues long. Trimming stripped 0 bases from V and 6 bases from J, with 9 bases between. Per germline, CDR1 LGHNA and CDR2 YSLEER. The CDR3 DNA reads as TGCGCCAGCAGCCAAGATTACAGCGGCGAGCAGTACTTC. The encoded protein is CASSQDYSGEQYF.

The chain uses TRBV28 and TRBJ1-2, with TRBD1 matching over 9 bases. The CDR3 runs to 16 residues. CDR1 and CDR2 from the germline V gene are MDHEN and SYDVKM. V shed 2 bases, J shed 4 bases, and the junction held 8 bases outside the gene matches. The CDR3 nucleotides read TGTGCCAGCAGTTTACCGGACAGGGGTCCGGGCTATGGCTACACCTTC. This translates into CASSLPDRGPGYGYTF.

This clone appeared once. The CDR3 protein is CASIPGRGNTEAFF. The CDR3 DNA follows: TGTGCCAGCATCCCGGGGAGGGGGAACACTGAAGCTTTCTTT. The chain couples TRBV6-2 or TRBV6-3 to TRBJ1-1; TRBD1 is a possible D gene (5 bases). In germline, CDR1 is MNHEY, CDR2 SVGEGT. The length of the CDR3 is 14 residues. The V and J ends lost 7 bases and 1 base respectively, with 13 bases between them.

In its sample, this clone was seen once. The chain employs TRBV7-9 and TRBJ2-5; D may be TRBD1 (6 bases). This CDR3 spans 14 amino acids. V was shortened by 2 bases and J by 2 bases, with 9 bases between the two germline ends. Germline assignment: CDR1 SEHNR and CDR2 FQNEAQ (reference sequence). The CDR3 DNA follows: TGTGCCAGCAGCTTAAGTGGACAGCAAGAGACCCAGTACTTC. It is translated as CASSLSGQQETQYF.

V and J are TRBV20-1 and TRBJ2-1; D may be TRBD1 (6 bases). CDR3 size: 11 residues. The germline V and J ends were trimmed by 0 bases and 14 bases, with 11 bases remaining between them. Germline CDR1 reads DFQATT; CDR2 reads SNEGSKA (reference sequence). The CDR3: CSARDDRTEFF. CDR3 in DNA: TGCAGTGCTAGAGATGACAGGACGGAGTTCTTC.

The chain uses TRBV19 and TRBJ2-1; D is unclear. CDR1 is LNHDA, CDR2 SQIVND, per germline (reference sequence). The CDR3 has 17 amino acids. Trimming stripped 1 base from V and 2 bases from J, with 15 bases between. CDR3 region: CASSIVSGGGTYNEQFF. As DNA, the CDR3 is TGTGCCAGTAGTATAGTCTCCGGTGGTGGTACCTACAATGAGCAGTTCTTC.

In DNA, the CDR3 is TGTGCCAGCAGCTCCGGGAGGTACCAAGAGACCCAGTACTTC. As protein: CASSSGRYQETQYF. The chain couples TRBV7-2 to TRBJ2-5; 7 bases map to TRBD2. The CDR3 is made up of 14 amino acids. J was trimmed by 0 bases and V by 4 bases; bases with no gene match: 2. Per germline, CDR1 SGHTA and CDR2 FQGNSA.

The chain couples TRBV7-2 to TRBJ1-1, with 12 nucleotides matching TRBD1. The J segment lost 4 bases and the V segment lost 3 bases, leaving 6 bases of the junction unmatched. Germline V gene data show CDR1 as SGHTA and CDR2 as FQGNSA. The CDR3 has 16 residues. CDR3 nucleotides: TGTGCCAGCAGCTTTGGGACAGGGGGCATTGGCACTGAAGCTTTCTTT. The encoded protein is CASSFGTGGIGTEAFF.

With respect to this clone: This specimen includes other DNA sequences encoding the same CDR3. The gene calls are TRBV5-1 and TRBJ1-1; 7 nucleotides align to TRBD1. The CDR3 has 15 amino acids. CDR1 and CDR2 from the germline V gene are SGHRS and YFSETQ. The junction had 3 bases not matched to a gene; V was cut back by 0 bases and J by 1 base. In DNA form, the CDR3 reads TGCGCCAGCAGCTTGGTGGCAGGGGGGAACACTGAAGCTTTCTTT. As protein: CASSLVAGGNTEAFF.

V and J are TRBV4-3 and TRBJ2-5, with 7 bases lining up with TRBD1. Germline V gives CDR1 LGHNA, CDR2 YSLEER. V lost 2 bases to trimming and J lost 5 bases; unmatched junction nucleotides: 8. The CDR3 length is 15 residues. CDR3 nucleotides: TGCGCCAGCAGCCAACATACAGGGGTCGGGGAGACCCAGTACTTC. Its translation: CASSQHTGVGETQYF.

The J gene is TRBJ1-5, the V gene TRBV10-3, with 9 bases fitting TRBD1. The V gene end was trimmed by 5 bases and the J gene end by 4 bases; junction bases not matched to a gene: 3. CDR1 is ENHRY and CDR2 is SYGVKD in the germline V gene. This CDR3 contains 14 residues. CDR3 nucleotide sequence: TGTGCCATCAGTATCGGGACAGGGAATCAGCCCCAGCATTTT. It codes for CAISIGTGNQPQHF.

This clone appeared once. This chain connects TRBV7-3 to TRBJ2-3; D gene ambiguous. Germline CDR1 and CDR2: SGHTA and FQGTGA. V lost 1 base and J lost 0, with 8 bases in between. The CDR3 contains 15 residues. CDR3 sequence (DNA): TGTGCCAGCAGCTTAAATCGCCAGAGCACAGATACGCAGTATTTT. The encoded protein is CASSLNRQSTDTQYF. Supplemented by reference TRBV7-3 and TRBJ2-3, the full variable domain reads GAGVSQTPSNKVTEKGKYVELRCDPISGHTALYWYRQSLGQGPEFLIYFQGTGAADDSGLPNDRFFAVRPEGSVSTLKIQRTERGDSAVYLCASSLNRQSTDTQYFGPGTRLTVL.

V is TRBV2 and J is TRBJ1-1, with D maybe TRBD1 (6 bases). V was pared by 6 bases and J by 5 bases, with 13 bases between. Germline assignment: CDR1 SNHLY and CDR2 FYNNEI. This CDR3 contains 13 residues. The DNA of the CDR3 is TGTGCCAGCAGGGGACAAATGGAGACTGAAGCTTTCTTT. It codes for CASRGQMETEAFF. The whole variable domain, remainder taken from reference TRBV2 and TRBJ1-1, is EPEVTQTPSHQVTQMGQEVILRCVPISNHLYFYWYRQILGQKVEFLVSFYNNEISEKSEIFDDQFSVERPDGSNFTLKIRSTKLEDSAMYFCASRGQMETEAFFGQGTRLTVV.

The chain uses TRBV12-3 or TRBV12-4 and TRBJ2-5; 8 nucleotides match TRBD1. Germline trimming cut 6 bases from V and 4 bases from J; bases unmatched to any gene: 4. This CDR3 spans 13 amino acids. CDR3 bases: TGTGCCAGCAGACCCGACAGGGGAGAGACCCAGTACTTC. This sequence encodes CASRPDRGETQYF.